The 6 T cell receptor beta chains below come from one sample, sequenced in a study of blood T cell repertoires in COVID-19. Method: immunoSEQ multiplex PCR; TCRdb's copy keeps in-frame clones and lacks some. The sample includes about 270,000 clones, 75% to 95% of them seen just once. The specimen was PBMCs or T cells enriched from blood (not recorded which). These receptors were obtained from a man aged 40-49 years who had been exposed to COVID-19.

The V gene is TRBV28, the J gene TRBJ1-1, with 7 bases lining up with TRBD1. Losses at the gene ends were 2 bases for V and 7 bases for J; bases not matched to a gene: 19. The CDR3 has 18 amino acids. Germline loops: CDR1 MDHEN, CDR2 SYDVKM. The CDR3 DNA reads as TGTGCCAGCAGTTTAAGTCGGGCTTTTCTTACGGGACAGCATGAAGCTTTCTTT. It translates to CASSLSRAFLTGQHEAFF.

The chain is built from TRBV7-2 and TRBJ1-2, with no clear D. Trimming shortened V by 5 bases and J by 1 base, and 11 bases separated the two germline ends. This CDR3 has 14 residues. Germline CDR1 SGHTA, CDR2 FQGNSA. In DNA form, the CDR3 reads TGTGCCAGCAGCGCGCGACACCTTAACTATGGCTACACCTTC. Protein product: CASSARHLNYGYTF.

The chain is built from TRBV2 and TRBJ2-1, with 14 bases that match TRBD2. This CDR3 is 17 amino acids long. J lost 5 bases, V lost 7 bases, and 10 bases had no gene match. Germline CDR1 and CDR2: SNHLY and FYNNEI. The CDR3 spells CASTGTSGSGVNNEQFF. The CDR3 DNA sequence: TGTGCCAGCACCGGGACTAGCGGGAGCGGTGTGAACAATGAGCAGTTCTTC.

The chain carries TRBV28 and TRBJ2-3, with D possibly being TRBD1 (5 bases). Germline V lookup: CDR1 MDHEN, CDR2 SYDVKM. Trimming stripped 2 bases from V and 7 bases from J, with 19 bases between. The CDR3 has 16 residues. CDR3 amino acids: CASSLETTEPSHTQYF. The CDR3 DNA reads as TGTGCCAGCAGTTTAGAGACGACAGAGCCCTCGCATACGCAGTATTTT.

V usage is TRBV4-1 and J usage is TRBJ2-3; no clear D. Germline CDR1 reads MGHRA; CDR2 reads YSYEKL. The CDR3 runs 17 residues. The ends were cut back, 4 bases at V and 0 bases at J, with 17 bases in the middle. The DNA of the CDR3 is TGCGCCAGCAGCCCGCGGCGAAAAGGCACAAGCACAGATACGCAGTATTTT. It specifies CASSPRRKGTSTDTQYF.

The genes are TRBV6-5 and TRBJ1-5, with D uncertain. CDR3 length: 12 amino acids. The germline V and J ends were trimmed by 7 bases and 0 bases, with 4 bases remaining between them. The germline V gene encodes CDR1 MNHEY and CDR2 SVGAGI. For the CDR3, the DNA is TGTGCCAGCATCGGTAGCAATCAGCCCCAGCATTTT. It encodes CASIGSNQPQHF.